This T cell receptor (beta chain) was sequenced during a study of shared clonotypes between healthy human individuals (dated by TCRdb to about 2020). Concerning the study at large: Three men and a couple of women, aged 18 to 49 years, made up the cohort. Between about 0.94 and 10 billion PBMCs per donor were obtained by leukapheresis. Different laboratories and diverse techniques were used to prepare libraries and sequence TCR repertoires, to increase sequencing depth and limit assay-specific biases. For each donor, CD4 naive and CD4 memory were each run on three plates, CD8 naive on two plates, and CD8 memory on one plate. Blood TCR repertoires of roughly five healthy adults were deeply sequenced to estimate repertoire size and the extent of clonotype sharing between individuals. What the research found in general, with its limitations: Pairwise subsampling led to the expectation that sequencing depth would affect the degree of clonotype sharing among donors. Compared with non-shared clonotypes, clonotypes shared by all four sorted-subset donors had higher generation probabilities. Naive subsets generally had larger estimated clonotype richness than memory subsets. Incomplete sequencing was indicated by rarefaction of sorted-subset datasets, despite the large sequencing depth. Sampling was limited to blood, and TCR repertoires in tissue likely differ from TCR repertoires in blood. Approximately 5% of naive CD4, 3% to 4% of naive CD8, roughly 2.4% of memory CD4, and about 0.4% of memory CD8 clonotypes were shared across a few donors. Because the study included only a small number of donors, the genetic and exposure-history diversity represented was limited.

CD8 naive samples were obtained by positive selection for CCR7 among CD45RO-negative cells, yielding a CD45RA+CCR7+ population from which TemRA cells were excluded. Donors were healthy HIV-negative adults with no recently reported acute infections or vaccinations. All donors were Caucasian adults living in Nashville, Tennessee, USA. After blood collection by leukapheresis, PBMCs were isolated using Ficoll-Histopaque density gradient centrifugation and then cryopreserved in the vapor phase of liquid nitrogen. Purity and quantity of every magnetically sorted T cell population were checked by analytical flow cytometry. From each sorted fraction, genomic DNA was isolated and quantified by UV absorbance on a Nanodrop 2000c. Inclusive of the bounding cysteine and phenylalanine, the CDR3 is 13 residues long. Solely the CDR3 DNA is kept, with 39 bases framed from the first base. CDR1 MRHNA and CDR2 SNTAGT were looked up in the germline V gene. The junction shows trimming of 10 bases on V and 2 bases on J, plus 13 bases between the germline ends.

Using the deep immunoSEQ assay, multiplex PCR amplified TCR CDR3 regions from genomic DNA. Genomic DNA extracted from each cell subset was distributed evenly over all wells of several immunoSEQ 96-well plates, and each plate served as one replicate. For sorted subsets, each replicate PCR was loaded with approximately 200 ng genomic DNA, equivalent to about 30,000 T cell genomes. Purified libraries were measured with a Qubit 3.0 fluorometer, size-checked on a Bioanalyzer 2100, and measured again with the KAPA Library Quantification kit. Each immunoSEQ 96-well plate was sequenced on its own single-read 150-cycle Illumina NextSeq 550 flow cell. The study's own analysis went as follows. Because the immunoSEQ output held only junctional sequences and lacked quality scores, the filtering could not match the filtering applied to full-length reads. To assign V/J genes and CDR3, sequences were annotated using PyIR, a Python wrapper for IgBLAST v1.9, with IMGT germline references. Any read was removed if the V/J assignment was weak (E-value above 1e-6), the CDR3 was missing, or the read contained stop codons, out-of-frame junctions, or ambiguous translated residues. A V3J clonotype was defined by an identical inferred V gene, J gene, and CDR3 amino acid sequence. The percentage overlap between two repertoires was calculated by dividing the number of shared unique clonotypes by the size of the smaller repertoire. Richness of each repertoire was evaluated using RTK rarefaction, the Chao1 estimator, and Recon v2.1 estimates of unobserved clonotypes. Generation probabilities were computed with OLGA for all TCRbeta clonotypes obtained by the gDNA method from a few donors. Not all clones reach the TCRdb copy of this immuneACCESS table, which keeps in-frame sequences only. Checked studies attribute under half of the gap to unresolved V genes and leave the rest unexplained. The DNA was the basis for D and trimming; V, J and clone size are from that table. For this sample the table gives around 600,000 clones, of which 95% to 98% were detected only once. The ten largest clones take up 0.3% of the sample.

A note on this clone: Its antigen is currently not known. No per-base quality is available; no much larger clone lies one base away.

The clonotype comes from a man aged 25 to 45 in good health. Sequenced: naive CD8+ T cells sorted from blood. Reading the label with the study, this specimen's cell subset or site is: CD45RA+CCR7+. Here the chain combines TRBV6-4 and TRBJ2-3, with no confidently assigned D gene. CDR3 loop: CATARLNTDTQYF. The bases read TGTGCCACCGCAAGACTCAACACAGATACGCAGTATTTT.